The 5 T cell receptor beta chains below all came from one sample that was sequenced in a study of cytomegalovirus exposure and HLA in healthy donors. A multiplex PCR was run with 60 Vbeta primers and 13 Jbeta primers. TCRdb's copy holds only in-frame clones and misses some; the assay was immunoSEQ multiplex PCR. The sample holds around 140,000 clones. Source material: PBMCs. The receptor set was obtained from a woman aged 40 to 49 in good health and CMV-seronegative.

The J gene is TRBJ2-3, the V gene TRBV10-3; 7 bases are a match to TRBD1. CDR1 is ENHRY, CDR2 SYGVKD, per germline. The CDR3 is made up of 13 amino acids. The J segment lost 5 bases and the V segment lost 7 bases, leaving 6 bases of the junction unmatched. The CDR3 DNA follows: TGTGCCATCACGGGACAGTATAGAGATACGCAGTATTTT. Amino acids: CAITGQYRDTQYF.

V and J are TRBV11-2 and TRBJ1-6; 7 nucleotides agree with TRBD1. Unmatched junction bases numbered 5, after V lost 5 bases and J lost 7 bases. Germline assignment: CDR1 SGHAT and CDR2 FQNNGV. This CDR3 comprises 14 residues. The CDR3 reads CASSVGTENSPLHF. CDR3 bases: TGTGCCAGCAGCGTGGGGACAGAGAATTCACCCCTCCACTTT.

V usage is TRBV5-1 and J usage is TRBJ1-2, with 10 bases matching TRBD1. The germline CDR1 and CDR2 sequences are SGHRS and YFSETQ. V shed 0 bases and J 8 bases; nucleotides not matched to a gene: 7. The CDR3 has 15 amino acids. The CDR3: CASSLEGQGGEGYTF. The DNA for the CDR3 is TGCGCCAGCAGCTTGGAAGGACAGGGGGGGGAAGGCTACACCTTC.

As for this clone: Germline is not matched at one junction end, which may reflect a read error. The rearrangement joins TRBV7-2 to TRBJ2-7; 7 bases line up with TRBD1. The CDR3 extends over 14 amino acids. The V gene's germline CDR1 is SGHTA and CDR2 FQGNSA. CDR3 in amino acids: CASRLDRATYEQYF. The CDR3 DNA reads TGTGCCAGCAGATTAGACAGGGCCACATACGAGCAGTACTTC.

This rearrangement joins TRBV6-5 to TRBJ2-3; D not certain. Trimming left V 4 bases short and J 2 bases short, with 7 bases between. The CDR3 consists of 13 residues. CDR1 and CDR2 from the germline V gene are MNHEY and SVGAGI. The CDR3 spells CASSSQNTDTQYF. CDR3 DNA sequence: TGTGCCAGCAGTTCCCAGAACACAGATACGCAGTATTTT.